This T cell receptor (beta chain) originates from a study of blood T cells in healthy people across ages. This clonotype was found once. Its antigen remains unknown. V gave up 7 bases and J gave up 0 bases, with 13 bases separating them. This CDR3 spans 14 amino acids. CDR1 and CDR2 (germline): MDHEN, SYDVKM. Primed by a sample-barcoded 5' primer and a J-beta primer mix, a second PCR proceeded for about 6 to 11 cycles. A single record per CDR3 protein comes from TCRdb applying MiXCR to the 5' RACE reads. This table holds 550,000 to 600,000 distinct CDR3 sequences, more than 45% found once. Study-wide results and caveats: Any conclusive comparison of naive versus antigen-experienced cells was prevented by using unsorted PBMCs.

V is TRBV28 and J is TRBJ2-7; unclear D gene. The specimen was blood. This sequence was found in an elderly man in good health. CDR3 nucleotide sequence: TGTGCCAGCACCCCGAGCCTGAGCTCCTACGAGCAGTACTTC. Residues: CASTPSLSSYEQYF.